The 2 T cell receptor beta chains below all came from one sample that was sequenced in a study of cytomegalovirus exposure and HLA in healthy donors (TCRdb year 2017). Libraries were prepared through the immunoSEQ multiplex PCR assay. For the multiplex PCR, a mixture combining 60 forward primers for TCR Vbeta segments and 13 reverse primers for TCR Jbeta segments was used. This is the immuneACCESS table as TCRdb keeps it, with only in-frame sequences that have V and J called. A part of the clones is gone; compared with another copy, unresolved V genes explain less than half, and the rest is unexplained. This sample is represented by under 150,000 clones; over 70% of them were singletons. The ten largest clones take up roughly 1% of the sample. The material sequenced was PBMCs. The receptors derive from a man between 18 and 35 years old in good health and CMV-seronegative.

In this sample, this clone turned up once. This chain uses TRBV11-3 with TRBJ1-1; unclear D gene. V was cut by 5 bases and J by 6 bases, with 7 bases left in between. The CDR3 extends over 11 amino acids. CDR1 is SGHNT and CDR2 is YENEEA in the germline V gene. The CDR3 is CASSRGAEAFF. CDR3 DNA sequence: TGTGCCAGCAGCAGAGGTGCTGAAGCTTTCTTT.

This chain uses TRBV21-1 with TRBJ1-4; whether TRBD1, the table's D call, matches the DNA was not checked. TRBV21-1 is given as a pseudogene. This CDR3 has 15 residues. CDR3 loop: CAGKGEPATNEKLFF. The CDR3 DNA reads as TGTGCCGGCAAGGGGGAGCCCGCAACTAATGAAAAACTGTTTTTT.